These T cell receptor beta chains were read from a single sample in a study of cytomegalovirus exposure and HLA in healthy donors. Sequencing used immunoSEQ multiplex PCR; TCRdb keeps in-frame clones, though not all of them. Here the sample spans about 130,000 clones, 75% to 90% being singletons. The sample consisted of PBMCs. Every receptor here comes from a young man in good health and CMV-seropositive. Both conserved end residues are part of each CDR3. A D gene is named only where the DNA matches it firmly. Not all rows give a size; the values are once, few, many and, for expanded clones, a class.

J,V,D,size,length,CDR3,DNA
TRBJ2-7,TRBV6-1,-,once,17,CASSEVGIRTPSYEQYF,TGTGCCAGCAGTGAAGTTGGAATCCGGACTCCTTCCTACGAGCAGTACTTC
TRBJ2-3,TRBV7-9,TRBD2,-,19,CASSLGQRGRHSSTDTQYF,TGTGCCAGCAGCTTAGGACAGCGGGGGCGCCATTCTAGCACAGATACGCAGTATTTT
TRBJ1-6,TRBV27,TRBD1,-,15,CASSLWGQEGSPLHF,TGTGCCAGCAGTTTATGGGGACAGGAGGGTTCACCCCTCCACTTT
TRBJ1-3,TRBV2,TRBD1,-,15,CASSVQGTSGNTIYF,TGTGCCAGCAGTGTACAGGGGACCTCTGGAAACACCATATATTTT
TRBJ2-7,TRBV5-8,-,-,16,CASSFEPPNKSYEQYF,TGTGCCAGCAGCTTCGAACCCCCTAATAAGTCCTACGAGCAGTACTTC
TRBJ1-3,TRBV10-3,TRBD1,once,18,CAIRETRTGGPWRNTIYF,TGTGCCATCAGAGAGACGCGGACAGGGGGTCCTTGGAGAAACACCATATATTTT
TRBJ1-6,TRBV28,-,-,14,CASSFQLNNSPLHF,TGTGCCAGCAGTTTTCAGTTGAATAATTCACCCCTCCACTTT
TRBJ2-7,TRBV7-6,-,once,14,CASSSGPGDYEQYF,TGTGCCAGCAGCTCCGGCCCAGGGGACTACGAGCAGTACTTC
TRBJ1-3,TRBV27,-,once,14,CASGQRGSGNTIYF,TGTGCCAGCGGACAGAGGGGCTCTGGAAACACCATATATTTT
TRBJ1-5,TRBV28,-,-,15,CASSALGTPNQPQHF,TGTGCCAGCAGTGCATTGGGGACACCAAATCAGCCCCAGCATTTT
TRBJ1-1,TRBV5-6,-,-,14,CASSWGLLNTEAFF,TGTGCCAGCAGCTGGGGACTCCTGAACACTGAAGCTTTCTTT
TRBJ2-4,TRBV19,TRBD1,-,20,CASSIDLTRQGPIAKNIQYF,TGTGCCAGTAGTATAGACCTCACTCGACAGGGTCCCATAGCCAAAAACATTCAGTACTTC
TRBJ2-1,TRBV12-5,-,once,16,CASGLPGTLAYNEQFF,TGTGCTAGTGGTTTGCCCGGGACTTTAGCCTACAATGAGCAGTTCTTC
TRBJ1-1,TRBV5-1,-,once,13,CASSLSQYTEAFF,TGCGCCAGCAGCTTGAGTCAGTACACTGAAGCTTTCTTT
TRBJ1-2,TRBV6-5,-,-,14,CASTPTGVGYGYTF,TGTGCCAGCACCCCAACGGGGGTCGGCTATGGCTACACCTTC
TRBJ1-2,TRBV28,-,-,15,CASSLSGMGDYGYTF,TGTGCCAGCAGTTTGAGCGGGATGGGGGACTATGGCTACACCTTC
TRBJ1-2,TRBV5-6,-,-,13,CASSLVTSYGYTF,TGTGCCAGCAGCTTGGTCACTTCCTATGGCTACACCTTC
TRBJ2-2,TRBV11-2,-,-,13,CASRKQGNGELFF,TGTGCCAGCAGAAAACAGGGTAACGGGGAGCTGTTTTTT
TRBJ2-2,TRBV7-7,TRBD1,-,15,CASSPGTGDTGELFF,TGTGCCAGCAGCCCCGGGACAGGGGACACCGGGGAGCTGTTTTTT
TRBJ2-7,TRBV13,-,-,16,CASSSRWGPSSYEQYF,TGTGCCAGCAGCTCCCGCTGGGGGCCTAGCTCCTACGAGCAGTACTTC
TRBJ1-4,TRBV6-6,TRBD1,-,13,CASNGQEEEKLFF,TGTGCCAGCAATGGACAGGAGGAGGAAAAACTGTTTTTT
TRBJ2-1,TRBV5-6,-,-,14,CASSLGDNNNEQFF,TGTGCCAGCAGCTTGGGGGACAATAACAATGAGCAGTTCTTC
TRBJ2-5,TRBV19,TRBD2,-,13,CASSPQERGGQYF,TGTGCCAGTTCCCCTCAGGAGCGGGGGGGCCAGTACTTC
TRBJ1-1,TRBV25-1,-,few,15,CASSETGVTATEAFF,TGTGCCAGCAGTGAAACAGGCGTCACCGCCACTGAAGCTTTCTTT
TRBJ2-7,TRBV11-2,-,-,14,CASSLVALSGKQYF,TGTGCCAGCAGCTTAGTGGCCCTTTCGGGAAAGCAGTACTTC
TRBJ2-7,TRBV9,-,few,14,CASSVGGFSYEQYF,TGTGCCAGCAGCGTAGGAGGGTTCTCCTACGAGCAGTACTTC
TRBJ1-2,TRBV5-6,-,-,12,CASSLGVGGYTF,TGTGCCAGCAGCTTAGGGGTTGGGGGCTACACCTTC
TRBJ1-4,TRBV5-1,-,-,16,CASSEGDRTTNEKLFF,TGCGCCAGCTCCGAGGGTGATCGAACAACTAATGAAAAACTGTTTTTT
TRBJ2-1,TRBV7-9,TRBD2,few,16,CASSLARAGSYNEQFF,TGTGCCAGCAGCCTAGCACGAGCGGGGTCCTACAATGAGCAGTTCTTC
TRBJ2-7,TRBV6-8,TRBD2,-,18,CASSAPLPLQGAGDEQYF,TGTGCCAGCAGCGCTCCGCTCCCCTTGCAGGGAGCGGGAGACGAGCAGTACTTC
TRBJ1-5,TRBV10-3,-,-,11,CASGPYQPQHF,TGTGCCTCTGGGCCCTATCAGCCCCAGCATTTT
TRBJ2-7,TRBV28,TRBD1,once,15,CASSLYGQGAYEQYF,TGTGCCAGCAGTTTATATGGACAGGGGGCCTACGAGCAGTACTTC
TRBJ1-1,TRBV11-2,TRBD1,-,14,CASSSVTGATEAFF,TGTGCCAGCAGCTCCGTAACAGGGGCCACTGAAGCTTTCTTT
TRBJ1-5,TRBV2,TRBD1,-,15,CASLARRDRYQPQHF,TGTGCCAGCCTTGCCCGTCGGGACAGATATCAGCCCCAGCATTTT
TRBJ1-2,TRBV28,-,-,12,CASSLDSGGYTF,TGTGCCAGCAGCCTGGACAGCGGTGGCTACACCTTC
TRBJ1-1,TRBV4-2,TRBD1,-,15,CASSHPGQGGTEAFF,TGTGCCAGCAGCCACCCGGGACAGGGAGGAACTGAAGCTTTCTTT
TRBJ1-2,TRBV18,-,-,14,CASSPAAINYGYTF,TGTGCCAGCTCACCAGCAGCGATAAACTATGGCTACACCTTC
TRBJ1-2,TRBV6-5,TRBD1,-,14,CASVGQGFLGGYTF,TGTGCCAGCGTAGGACAGGGCTTCTTGGGGGGCTACACCTTC
TRBJ2-4,TRBV6-5,-,-,11,CASSSSGHQCF,TGTGCCAGCAGTTCTTCCGGACATCAGTGCTTC
TRBJ2-7,TRBV18,-,-,14,CASSPEGLDYEQYF,TGTGCCAGCTCACCGGAGGGGTTAGACTACGAGCAGTACTTC
TRBJ2-5,TRBV13,TRBD2,-,17,CASSPGLAGEREETQYF,TGTGCCAGCAGCCCTGGACTAGCGGGGGAGCGAGAGGAGACCCAGTACTTC
TRBJ2-7,TRBV4-1,TRBD1,-,17,CASSQDQGQGARGEQYF,TGCGCCAGCAGCCAAGACCAGGGACAGGGGGCGAGGGGGGAGCAGTACTTC
TRBJ1-2,TRBV7-2,-,-,17,CASSPKGGAGANYGYTF,TGTGCCAGCAGCCCGAAGGGGGGCGCGGGAGCTAACTATGGCTACACCTTC
TRBJ1-1,TRBV11-2,-,-,16,CASSLDQAARATEAFF,TGTGCCAGCAGCTTAGATCAGGCGGCCAGGGCGACAGAAGCTTTCTTT
TRBJ2-7,TRBV7-2,TRBD1,once,16,CASRDPFRGQDYEQYF,TGTGCCAGCAGAGACCCCTTTAGGGGACAGGACTACGAGCAGTACTTC
TRBJ1-5,TRBV30,-,-,14,CAWNLGLGDQPQHF,TGTGCCTGGAATCTAGGATTAGGGGATCAGCCCCAGCATTTT
TRBJ1-5,TRBV19,TRBD1,-,16,CASSSSRDRGNQPQHF,TGTGCCAGTAGTTCCTCTCGTGACAGGGGCAATCAGCCCCAGCATTTT
TRBJ1-5,TRBV15,-,-,17,CATSRFEGARVNQPQHF,TGTGCCACCAGCAGGTTCGAAGGCGCCAGGGTCAATCAGCCCCAGCATTTT
TRBJ2-5,TRBV28,-,-,14,CASSSTGLEETQYF,TGTGCCAGCAGTTCGACAGGACTAGAAGAGACCCAGTACTTC
TRBJ2-1,TRBV7-6,TRBD2,-,13,CASSASGFNEQFF,TGTGCCAGCAGCGCTAGCGGGTTCAATGAGCAGTTCTTC
TRBJ2-2,TRBV6-1,-,once,15,CASSELGQDTGELFF,TGTGCCAGCAGTGAATTGGGGCAGGACACCGGGGAGCTGTTTTTT
TRBJ1-2,TRBV7-6,-,-,14,CASSLMGGAGGYTF,TGTGCCAGCAGTCTAATGGGGGGGGCGGGGGGCTACACCTTC
TRBJ1-6,TRBV19,-,once,14,CASSLQVYNSPLHF,TGTGCCAGTAGCCTCCAGGTCTATAATTCACCCCTCCACTTT
TRBJ1-1,TRBV6-6,-,-,14,CASSTTGRNTEAFF,TGTGCCAGCAGTACGACAGGTCGGAACACTGAAGCTTTCTTT